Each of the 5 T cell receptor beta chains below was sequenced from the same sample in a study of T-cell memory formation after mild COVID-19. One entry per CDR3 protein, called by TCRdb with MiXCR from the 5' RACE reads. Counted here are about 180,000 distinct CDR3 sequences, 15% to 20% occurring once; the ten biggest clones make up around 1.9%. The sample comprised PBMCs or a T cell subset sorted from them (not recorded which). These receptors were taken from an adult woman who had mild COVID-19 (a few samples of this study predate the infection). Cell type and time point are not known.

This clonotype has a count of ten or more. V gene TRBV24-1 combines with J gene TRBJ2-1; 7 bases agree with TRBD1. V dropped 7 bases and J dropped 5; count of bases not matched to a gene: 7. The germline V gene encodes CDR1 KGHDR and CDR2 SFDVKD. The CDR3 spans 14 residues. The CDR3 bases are TGTGCCACCAGCCTACCCGACAGGGACAATGAGCAGTTCTTC. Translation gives CATSLPDRDNEQFF.

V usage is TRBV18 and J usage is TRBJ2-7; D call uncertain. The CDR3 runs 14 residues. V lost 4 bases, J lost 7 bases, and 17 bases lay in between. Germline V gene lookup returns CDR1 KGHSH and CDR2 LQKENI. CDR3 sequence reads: CASSLIAQSEEQYF. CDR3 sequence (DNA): TGTGCCAGCTCACTCATCGCTCAGTCGGAGGAGCAGTACTTC.

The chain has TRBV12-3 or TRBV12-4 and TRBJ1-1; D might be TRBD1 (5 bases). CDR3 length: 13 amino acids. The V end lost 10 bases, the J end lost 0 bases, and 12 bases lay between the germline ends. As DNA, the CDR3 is TGTGCCAACCGACAGAGCATGAACACTGAAGCTTTCTTT. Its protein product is CANRQSMNTEAFF.

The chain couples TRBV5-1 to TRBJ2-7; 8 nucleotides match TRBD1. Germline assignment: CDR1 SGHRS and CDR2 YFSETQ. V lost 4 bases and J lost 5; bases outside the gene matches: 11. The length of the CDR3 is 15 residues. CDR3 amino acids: CASSIPGTGGDEQYF. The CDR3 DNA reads TGCGCCAGCAGCATTCCCGGGACAGGCGGTGACGAGCAGTACTTC.

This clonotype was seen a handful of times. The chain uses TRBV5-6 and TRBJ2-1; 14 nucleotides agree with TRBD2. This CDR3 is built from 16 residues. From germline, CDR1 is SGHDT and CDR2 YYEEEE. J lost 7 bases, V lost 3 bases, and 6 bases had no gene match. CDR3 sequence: CASSSPGTSGRNEQFF. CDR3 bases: TGTGCCAGCAGCTCGCCCGGGACTAGCGGGAGAAATGAGCAGTTCTTC.